This is a list of T cell receptor beta chains from one sample in a study of OX40 agonist ivuxolimab in advanced cancers. Profiled with immunoSEQ multiplex PCR; TCRdb holds only in-frame clones, not every one. The profile covers fewer than 85,000 clones, with about 86% appearing a single time and 1.5% to 2% taken by the ten largest. The source was CD4+ or CD8+ T cells sorted from blood, collected in a trial of the OX40 agonist ivuxolimab. The receptors come from an adult with an advanced solid tumor such as melanoma, head and neck, liver or kidney cancer. CDR3s include the opening cysteine and the closing phenylalanine or tryptophan. D genes are given only for firm matches.

V	D	J	length	CDR3
TRBV28	TRBD1	TRBJ1-2	14	CASRRQGFNYGYTF
TRBV7-2	NA	TRBJ1-1	15	CASSSGMAMNTEAFF
TRBV27	NA	TRBJ2-7	15	CASSPRGGILHEQYF
TRBV30	TRBD2	TRBJ2-3	13	CAWISGSLDTQYF
TRBV18	NA	TRBJ2-1	13	CASSRATENEQFF
TRBV29-1	TRBD2	TRBJ2-4	18	CSATRTSGGVGAKNIQYF
TRBV11-2	NA	TRBJ2-7	14	CATERGGASYEQYF
TRBV14	NA	TRBJ2-5	17	CASSPLKIGGGGETQYF
TRBV7-3	TRBD1	TRBJ2-5	15	CASSLGTGLWETQYF
TRBV5-5	NA	TRBJ2-3	13	CASSLDRVDTQYF
TRBV6-5	TRBD1	TRBJ1-2	14	CASRPGTGYYGYTF
TRBV4-2	TRBD2	TRBJ2-7	18	CASSLIGLAGDGNYEQYF
TRBV7-2	NA	TRBJ2-7	15	CASSPSPIALYEQYF
TRBV4-3	TRBD1	TRBJ1-4	17	CASSRQLTGTAPVGLFF
TRBV7-2	NA	TRBJ2-7	16	CASSLAPAPDLHEQYF
TRBV10-3	NA	TRBJ1-6	13	CAISLGGNSPLHF
TRBV18	TRBD1	TRBJ2-4	17	CASSLFDRGQSKNIQYF
TRBV7-3	TRBD2	TRBJ2-5	14	CASSASGGEETQYF